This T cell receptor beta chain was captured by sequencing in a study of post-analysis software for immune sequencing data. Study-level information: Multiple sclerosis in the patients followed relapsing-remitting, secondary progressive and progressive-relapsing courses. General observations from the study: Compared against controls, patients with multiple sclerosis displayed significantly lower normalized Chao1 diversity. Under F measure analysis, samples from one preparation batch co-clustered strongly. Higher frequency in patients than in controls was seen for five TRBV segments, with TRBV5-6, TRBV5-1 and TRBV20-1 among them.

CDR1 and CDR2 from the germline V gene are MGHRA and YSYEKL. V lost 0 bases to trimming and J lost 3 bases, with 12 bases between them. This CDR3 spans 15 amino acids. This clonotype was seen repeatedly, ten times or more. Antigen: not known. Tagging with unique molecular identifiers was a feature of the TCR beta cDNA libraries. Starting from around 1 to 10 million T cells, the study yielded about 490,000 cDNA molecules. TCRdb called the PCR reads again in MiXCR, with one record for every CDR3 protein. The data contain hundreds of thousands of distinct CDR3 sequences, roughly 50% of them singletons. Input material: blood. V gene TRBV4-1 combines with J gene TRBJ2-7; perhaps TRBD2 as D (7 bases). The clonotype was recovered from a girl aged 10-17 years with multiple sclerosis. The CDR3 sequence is CASSQEGGTNYEQYF. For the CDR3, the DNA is TGCGCCAGCAGCCAAGAGGGGGGGACAAACTACGAGCAGTACTTC.